This TCR beta chain was identified in a study of blood T cell repertoires in COVID-19. Background on the study: The United States, Italy and Spain supplied acute and convalescent COVID-19 samples.

Per the study methods: The assay estimated nucleated cells by amplifying reference gene primers. Sequenced by immunoSEQ multiplex PCR; TCRdb stores in-frame clones only, minus some. The D gene and trimming were derived from the DNA, and the V and J assignments and clone size from that table. The sample holds roughly 270,000 clones, about four fifths seen once. The length of the CDR3 is 15 residues. Germline lookup yields CDR1 LGHDT and CDR2 YNNKEL (reference sequence). The germline V and J ends were trimmed by 5 bases and 0 bases, with 12 bases remaining between them. This TCR was recovered from a man between 40 and 49 years old who had been exposed to COVID-19. The J gene is TRBJ2-3, the V gene TRBV3-1 (or the pseudogene TRBV3-2), with D possibly matching TRBD2 (6 bases). The sample taken for sequencing was PBMCs or T cells enriched from blood (not recorded which). The CDR3 reads CASSGEGLSTDTQYF. CDR3 bases: TGTGCCAGCAGCGGAGAGGGACTTAGCACAGATACGCAGTATTTT.